These T cell receptor beta chains were read from a single sample in a study of blood T cell repertoires in COVID-19. TCRdb's table, derived via immunoSEQ multiplex PCR, lists solely in-frame clones and lacks some. The data hold 60,000 to 80,000 clones, with roughly 84% observed a single time. Sequencing input: peripheral blood. These receptors came from a man in his fifties with active COVID-19. Each CDR3 is given with its conserved first and last residue. The D gene is left open where the match is weak. Size is omitted from some rows. Given values are once, few, many or a class for expanded clones.

j_call d_call cdr3_length clone_size v_call cdr3_nt cdr3_aa
TRBJ2-5 - 10 - TRBV21-1 TGTGCCAGCAGCACGGGGACCCAGTACTTC CASSTGTQYF
TRBJ2-2 TRBD2 16 few TRBV5-1 TGCGCCAGCAGCTTACTAGCGGGAGGTGAAACCGGGGAGCTGTTTTTT CASSLLAGGETGELFF
TRBJ1-1 TRBD1 13 - TRBV2 TGTGCCAGCAGCGGGGACAGGAACACTGAAGCTTTCTTT CASSGDRNTEAFF
TRBJ2-2 - 16 - TRBV4-1 TGCGCCAGCAGCCAAGGCGGGCAGCGGTCACGCGGGGAGCTGTTTTTT CASSQGGQRSRGELFF
TRBJ2-3 - 16 - TRBV5-1 TGCGCCAGCAGCTTGGCCGGCAGGGGACCCACAGATACGCAGTATTTT CASSLAGRGPTDTQYF
TRBJ1-2 TRBD1 15 - TRBV5-6 TGTGCCAGCAGCTTGGGAGACAGGGTTAACTATGGCTACACCTTC CASSLGDRVNYGYTF
TRBJ2-5 - 12 once TRBV10-3 TGTGCCATCAGTGAGGATAGACAAACCCAGTACTTC CAISEDRQTQYF
TRBJ2-7 - 12 - TRBV29-1 TGCAGCGCCTCACAGGGTACCTACGAGCAGTACTTC CSASQGTYEQYF
TRBJ2-1 TRBD2 14 - TRBV11-2 TGTGCCAGCAGCCGAGTTCACCTAGCGGGGTTTCAGTTCTTC CASSRVHLAGFQFF
TRBJ1-2 TRBD1 11 - TRBV12-3/TRBV12-4 TGTGCCAGCAGTGGGGGACAGACCTACACCTTC CASSGGQTYTF